Shown below are 24 T cell receptor beta chains from a single sample sequenced in a study of blood T cell repertoires in COVID-19. Here immunoSEQ multiplex PCR was the method, and the copy in TCRdb shows in-frame clones only, minus some. The sample holds some 150,000 clones, 70% to 80% seen once. Sequenced input: peripheral blood. These receptors all stem from a woman aged 45 to 65 with active or convalescent COVID-19.

This clone occurred once. This chain joins TRBV18 and TRBJ2-6; maybe TRBD1 (5 bases). Trimming took 2 bases from V and 0 from J, leaving 5 bases between them. The CDR3 contains 15 residues. Per the germline V gene, CDR1 is KGHSH and CDR2 is LQKENI. In DNA form, the CDR3 reads TGTGCCAGCTCACCAGACAGCTCTGGGGCCAACGTCCTGACTTTC. Translated: CASSPDSSGANVLTF.

This chain joins TRBV30 and TRBJ2-5, with 11 bases fitting TRBD2. This CDR3 contains 14 residues. With 3 bases clipped from V and 7 bases from J, the junction kept 7 bases outside the gene matches. Germline V gene sequence: CDR1 GTSNPN, CDR2 SVGIG (reference sequence). As DNA, the CDR3 is TGTGCCTGGAGGCCTACTAGCGGGGGCGGGACCCAGTACTTC. Amino acids: CAWRPTSGGGTQYF.

This clone occurred a few times. The chain links TRBV30 to TRBJ1-6, with unresolved D. Germline loops: CDR1 GTSNPN, CDR2 SVGIG (reference sequence). The CDR3 sequence is 13 residues long. V gave up 0 bases and J gave up 8 bases, with 8 bases separating them. The CDR3 is CAWSVLADSPLHF. The CDR3 DNA is TGTGCCTGGAGTGTGCTGGCAGATTCACCCCTCCACTTT.

The chain carries TRBV5-1 and TRBJ2-1; 11 nucleotides line up with TRBD2. CDR3 length: 16 amino acids. Germline V gene lookup returns CDR1 SGHRS and CDR2 YFSETQ. Germline trimming cut 4 bases from V and 8 bases from J; bases unmatched to any gene: 11. CDR3 residues: CASSPGLADPADEQFF. The CDR3 coding sequence is TGCGCCAGCAGCCCGGGACTAGCGGATCCGGCCGATGAGCAGTTCTTC.

The genes are TRBV29-1 and TRBJ1-2; weak D call: TRBD1 (6 bases). With 0 bases removed from V and 2 bases from J, the gap between germline ends came to 19 bases. Germline CDR1 is SQVTM and CDR2 is ANQGSEA. The CDR3 contains 17 residues. As DNA, the CDR3 is TGCAGCGTTGAAGATCCGACAGGTCGTAAGCTGAACTATGGCTACACCTTC. It is translated as CSVEDPTGRKLNYGYTF.

The table lists this clone with a count of one. The chain links TRBV7-9 to TRBJ2-3; TRBD1 agrees at 9 bases. CDR3 size: 12 residues. CDR1 is SEHNR, CDR2 FQNEAQ, per germline (reference sequence). Trimming took 7 bases from V and 9 from J; bases not matched to a gene: 5. CDR3 amino acids: CASNTGTGTQYF. CDR3 DNA sequence: TGTGCCAGCAATACCGGGACAGGGACGCAGTATTTT.

V usage is TRBV5-1 and J usage is TRBJ1-1; perhaps TRBD1 as D (5 bases). The CDR3 has 15 amino acids. Germline V CDR1 and CDR2: SGHRS, YFSETQ. The V and J ends lost 7 bases and 11 bases respectively, with 27 bases between them. CDR3 bases: TGCGCCAGCCCCCCCTCAGCAGCCGTTGTGGGGGGGGCTTTCTTT. It yields the protein CASPPSAAVVGGAFF.

This chain uses TRBV7-2 with TRBJ2-1, with 10 bases that match TRBD2. The junction had 6 bases not matched to a gene; V was cut back by 1 base and J by 6 bases. Germline CDR1 is SGHTA and CDR2 is FQGNSA. The CDR3 is 16 residues long. CDR3 sequence reads: CASSLGAGGPVNEQFF. CDR3 sequence (DNA): TGTGCCAGCAGCTTAGGAGCGGGAGGGCCGGTCAATGAGCAGTTCTTC.

The chain links TRBV11-2 to TRBJ2-7; TRBD2 matches at 8 bases. The germline V gene encodes CDR1 SGHAT and CDR2 FQNNGV. This CDR3 has 16 residues. The V segment lost 2 bases and the J segment 2 bases; nucleotides outside the gene matches: 8. This CDR3 is CASSLLRGVKAYEQYF. CDR3 nucleotides: TGTGCCAGCAGCTTATTGCGGGGGGTAAAAGCCTACGAGCAGTACTTC.

V and J are TRBV7-9 and TRBJ1-5; D remains ambiguous. The CDR3 has 15 residues. In germline, CDR1 is SEHNR, CDR2 FQNEAQ (reference sequence). Trimming cost V 1 base and J 5 bases, with 12 bases left between them. Written as DNA, the CDR3 is TGTGCCAGCAGCTTAGATCTGGGCTCCTATCAGCCCCAGCATTTT. Translating gives CASSLDLGSYQPQHF.

The rearrangement joins TRBV19 to TRBJ1-6; a possible D gene is TRBD1 (5 bases). The CDR3 contains 15 residues. Trimming pared 7 bases from V and 10 bases from J, leaving 20 bases between. The germline gives CDR1 LNHDA, CDR2 SQIVND (reference sequence). CDR3 residues: CASKTDWAQGSPLHF. CDR3 DNA sequence: TGTGCCAGTAAGACAGATTGGGCGCAAGGATCACCCCTCCACTTT.

This clone was picked up one time. This chain connects TRBV10-3 to TRBJ1-1; 8 positions match TRBD1. Germline CDR1 reads ENHRY; CDR2 reads SYGVKD. The J segment lost 6 bases and the V segment lost 10 bases, leaving 7 bases of the junction unmatched. This CDR3 spans 12 amino acids. The CDR3 nucleotides read TGTGCCACCCGCGGACAGGGCGCTGAAGCTTTCTTT. Protein product: CATRGQGAEAFF.

V usage is TRBV18 and J usage is TRBJ2-1; 11 nucleotides align to TRBD2. V lost 3 bases, J lost 10 bases, and 11 bases stayed unmatched. Germline assignment: CDR1 KGHSH and CDR2 LQKENI. This CDR3 spans 16 amino acids. The CDR3 DNA sequence: TGTGCCAGCTCACCTGGGACTAGCGGAAGATCACAGGAGCAGTTCTTC. This translates into CASSPGTSGRSQEQFF.

This chain links TRBV7-9 with TRBJ2-3; 8 bases line up with TRBD1. Germline CDR1 SEHNR, CDR2 FQNEAQ (reference sequence). This CDR3 region has 15 residues. The ends lost 5 bases at V and 2 bases at J; junction bases unmatched: 6. The CDR3 bases are TGTGCCAGCAGCCTAGGGACAGGTTACACAGATACGCAGTATTTT. Its protein is CASSLGTGYTDTQYF. The full variable domain, in which reference TRBV7-9 and TRBJ2-3 provide the parts outside the CDR3, is DTGVSQNPRHKITKRGQNVTFRCDPISEHNRLYWYRQTLGQGPEFLTYFQNEAQLEKSRLLSDRFSAERPKGSFSTLEIQRTEQGDSAMYLCASSLGTGYTDTQYFGPGTRLTVL.

The genes are TRBV27 and TRBJ2-3; TRBD1 agrees at 10 bases. J was trimmed by 3 bases and V by 8 bases; bases with no gene match: 14. Germline CDR1 MNHEY, CDR2 SMNVEV (reference sequence). This CDR3 comprises 17 residues. CDR3 protein: CASGPGQGSPRTDTQYF. The CDR3 DNA reads TGTGCCAGCGGGCCGGGACAGGGGAGTCCAAGGACAGATACGCAGTATTTT.

V is TRBV19 and J is TRBJ1-2; 8 bases match TRBD1. The CDR3 is 14 amino acids. Unmatched junction bases numbered 14, after V lost 9 bases and J lost 8 bases. Germline lookup yields CDR1 LNHDA and CDR2 SQIVND (reference sequence). The CDR3 is CASPSSRDRCGYTF. As DNA, the CDR3 is TGTGCCAGCCCATCCTCCCGGGACAGGTGCGGCTACACCTTC.

This chain connects TRBV28 to TRBJ1-5; TRBD1 matches at 9 bases. Looked up from germline, CDR1 is MDHEN and CDR2 is SYDVKM. The CDR3 is 17 amino acids. V lost 6 bases and J lost 0; bases outside the gene matches: 9. The CDR3 nucleotides are TGTGCCAGCAGCTCGGGACAGGGCTTCGGTAGCAATCAGCCCCAGCATTTT. Its protein product is CASSSGQGFGSNQPQHF.

In this sample, this clone turned up a few times. The chain is built from TRBV2 and TRBJ1-5, with D unclear. V was pared by 5 bases and J by 0 bases, with 8 bases between. The CDR3 consists of 14 residues. Germline CDR1 SNHLY, CDR2 FYNNEI. CDR3: CASSHTYSNQPQHF. The CDR3 DNA reads as TGTGCCAGCAGTCACACATATAGCAATCAGCCCCAGCATTTT. The full variable domain, completed using reference TRBV2 and TRBJ1-5, is EPEVTQTPSHQVTQMGQEVILRCVPISNHLYFYWYRQILGQKVEFLVSFYNNEISEKSEIFDDQFSVERPDGSNFTLKIRSTKLEDSAMYFCASSHTYSNQPQHFGDGTRLSIL.

V usage is TRBV18 and J usage is TRBJ2-7, with 7 nucleotides matching TRBD1. Germline-derived CDR1 and CDR2 are KGHSH and LQKENI. This CDR3 is 12 amino acids long. With 5 bases clipped from V and 5 bases from J, the junction kept 3 bases outside the gene matches. The DNA of the CDR3 is TGTGCCAGCTCATCGGACAGGCACGAGCAGTACTTC. Protein sequence: CASSSDRHEQYF.

The rearrangement uses TRBV30 and TRBJ2-7, with TRBD2 as a possible D gene (6 bases). Germline lookup yields CDR1 GTSNPN and CDR2 SVGIG (reference sequence). The CDR3 runs 13 residues. V was clipped by 3 bases and J by 13 bases, with 22 bases between them. This CDR3 reads CAWSHRQLRDSYF. As DNA, the CDR3 is TGTGCCTGGAGCCACAGACAACTCCGGGACTCTTACTTC.

The V and J genes are TRBV3-1 (or the pseudogene TRBV3-2) and TRBJ2-7; TRBD2 is a possible D gene (5 bases). The CDR3 runs to 16 residues. Germline lookup yields CDR1 LGHDT and CDR2 YNNKEL (reference sequence). Trimming removed 4 bases from V and 2 bases from J, with 18 bases in between. CDR3 in amino acids: CASSRPEGLGTYEQYF. CDR3 DNA sequence: TGTGCCAGCAGCCGGCCGGAAGGACTGGGGACCTACGAGCAGTACTTC.

The gene calls are TRBV15 and TRBJ2-3; 8 bases map to TRBD2. There are 16 residues in the CDR3. Germline CDR1 reads LNHNV; CDR2 reads YYDKDF (reference sequence). The junction had 7 bases not matched to a gene; V was cut back by 5 bases and J by 0 bases. The CDR3 nucleotides read TGTGCCACCAGCGGACTTCGCGGGGGGAGCACAGATACGCAGTATTTT. This sequence encodes CATSGLRGGSTDTQYF.

The CDR3 DNA reads as TGTGCCAGCAGCAAAGCCTCAGGGTTAGACTATGGCTACACCTTC. It is translated as CASSKASGLDYGYTF. The chain combines TRBV21-1 with TRBJ1-2; TRBD1 was called by the table and not checked on the DNA. TRBV21-1 is a listed pseudogene. The CDR3 is made up of 15 amino acids.

The V gene is TRBV30, the J gene TRBJ2-3; 11 nucleotides align to TRBD2. Unmatched junction bases numbered 9, after V lost 2 bases and J lost 8 bases. The CDR3 is made up of 15 amino acids. Per germline, CDR1 GTSNPN and CDR2 SVGIG (reference sequence). The CDR3 region is CAWSLAGGPGGTQYF. The CDR3 region has the DNA TGTGCCTGGAGTCTAGCGGGGGGCCCAGGGGGTACGCAGTATTTT.